Detailed here is one T cell receptor beta chain. The CDR3 runs to 16 residues. Germline CDR1 reads LGHNT; CDR2 reads FRNRAP. Trimming removed 3 bases from V and 2 bases from J, with 13 bases in between. The data were taken from a study of blood T cell repertoires in COVID-19. TCRdb's copy holds only in-frame clones and misses some; the assay was immunoSEQ multiplex PCR. The sample yields 97,000 or so clones, about nine tenths seen once. The origin of this receptor is a man in his forties or fifties with acute or convalescent COVID-19. The V gene is TRBV12-5, the J gene TRBJ1-4, with D possibly TRBD1 on 5 matching bases. Sequencing used peripheral blood. The CDR3 DNA reads as TGTGCTAGTGGTTTTACCCCCGGGGGGACTAATGAAAAACTGTTTTTT. Encoded protein: CASGFTPGGTNEKLFF.